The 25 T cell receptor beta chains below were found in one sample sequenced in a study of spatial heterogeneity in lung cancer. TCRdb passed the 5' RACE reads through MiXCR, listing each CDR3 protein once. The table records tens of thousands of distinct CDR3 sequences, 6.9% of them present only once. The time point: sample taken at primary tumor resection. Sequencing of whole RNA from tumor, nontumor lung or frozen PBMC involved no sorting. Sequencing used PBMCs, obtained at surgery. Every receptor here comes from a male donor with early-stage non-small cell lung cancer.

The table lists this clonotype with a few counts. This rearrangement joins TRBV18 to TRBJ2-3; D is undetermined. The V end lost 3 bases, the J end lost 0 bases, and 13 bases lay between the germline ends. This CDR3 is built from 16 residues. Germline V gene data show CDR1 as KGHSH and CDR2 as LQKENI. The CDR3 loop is CASSPYSSSSTDTQYF. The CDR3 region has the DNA TGTGCCAGCTCACCCTACAGTTCCTCTAGCACAGATACGCAGTATTTT. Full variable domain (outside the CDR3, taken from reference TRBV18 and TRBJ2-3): NAGVMQNPRHLVRRRGQEARLRCSPMKGHSHVYWYRQLPEEGLKFMVYLQKENIIDESGMPKERFSAEFPKEGPSILRIQQVVRGDSAAYFCASSPYSSSSTDTQYFGPGTRLTVL.

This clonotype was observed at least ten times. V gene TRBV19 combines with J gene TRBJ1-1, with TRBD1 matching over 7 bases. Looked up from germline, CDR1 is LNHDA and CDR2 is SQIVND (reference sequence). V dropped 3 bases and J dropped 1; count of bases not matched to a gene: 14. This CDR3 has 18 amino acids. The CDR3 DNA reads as TGTGCCAGTAGTATCCCCTTCGCGACAGGGCGGGGGAACACTGAAGCTTTCTTT. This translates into CASSIPFATGRGNTEAFF.

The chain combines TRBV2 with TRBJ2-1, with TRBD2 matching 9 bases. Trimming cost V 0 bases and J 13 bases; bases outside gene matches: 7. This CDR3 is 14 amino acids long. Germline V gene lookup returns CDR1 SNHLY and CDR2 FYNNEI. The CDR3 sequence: CASSEARAGGGQFF. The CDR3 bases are TGTGCCAGCAGTGAAGCTCGAGCGGGAGGTGGTCAGTTCTTC.

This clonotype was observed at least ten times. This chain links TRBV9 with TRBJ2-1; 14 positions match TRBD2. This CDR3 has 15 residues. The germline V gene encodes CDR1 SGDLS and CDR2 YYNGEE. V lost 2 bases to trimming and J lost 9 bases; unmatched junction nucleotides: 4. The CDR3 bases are TGTGCCAGCAGCGTTGTGACTAGCGGGGGGGCTGAGCAGTTCTTC. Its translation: CASSVVTSGGAEQFF.

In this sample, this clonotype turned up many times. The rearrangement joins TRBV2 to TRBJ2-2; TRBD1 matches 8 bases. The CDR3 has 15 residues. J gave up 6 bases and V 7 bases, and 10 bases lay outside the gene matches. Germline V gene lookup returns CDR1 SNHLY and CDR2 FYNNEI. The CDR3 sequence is CASNRGMMGAGELFF. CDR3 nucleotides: TGTGCCAGCAACAGGGGGATGATGGGCGCCGGGGAGCTGTTTTTT. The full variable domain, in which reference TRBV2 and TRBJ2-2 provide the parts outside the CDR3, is EPEVTQTPSHQVTQMGQEVILRCVPISNHLYFYWYRQILGQKVEFLVSFYNNEISEKSEIFDDQFSVERPDGSNFTLKIRSTKLEDSAMYFCASNRGMMGAGELFFGEGSRLTVL.

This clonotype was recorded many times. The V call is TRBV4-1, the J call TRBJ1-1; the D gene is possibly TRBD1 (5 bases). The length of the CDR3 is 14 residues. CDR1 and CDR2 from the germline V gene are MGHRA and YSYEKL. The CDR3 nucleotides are TGCGCGACACGGGGGGTCCTGAGGAACACTGAAGCTTTCTTT. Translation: CATRGVLRNTEAFF.

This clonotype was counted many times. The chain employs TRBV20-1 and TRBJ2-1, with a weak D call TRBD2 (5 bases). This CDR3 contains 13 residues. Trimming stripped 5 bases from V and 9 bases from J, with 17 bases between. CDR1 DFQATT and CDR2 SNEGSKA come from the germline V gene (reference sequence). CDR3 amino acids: CSAGKIFGGEQFF. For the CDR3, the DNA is TGCAGTGCTGGAAAAATCTTCGGAGGTGAGCAGTTCTTC.

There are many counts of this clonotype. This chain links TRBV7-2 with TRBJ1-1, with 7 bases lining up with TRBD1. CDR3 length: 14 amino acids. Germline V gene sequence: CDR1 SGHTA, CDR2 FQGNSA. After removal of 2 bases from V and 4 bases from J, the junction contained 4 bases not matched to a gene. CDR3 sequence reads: CASSLSYRGTEAFF. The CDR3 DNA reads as TGTGCCAGCAGCTTAAGTTACAGGGGCACTGAAGCTTTCTTT.

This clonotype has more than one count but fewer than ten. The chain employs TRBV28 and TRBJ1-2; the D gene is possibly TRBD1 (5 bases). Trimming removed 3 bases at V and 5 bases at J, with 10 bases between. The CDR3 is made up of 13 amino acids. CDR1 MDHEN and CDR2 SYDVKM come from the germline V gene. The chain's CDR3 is CASSFQGRYGYTF. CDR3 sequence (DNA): TGTGCCAGCAGTTTCCAGGGTCGATATGGCTACACCTTC.

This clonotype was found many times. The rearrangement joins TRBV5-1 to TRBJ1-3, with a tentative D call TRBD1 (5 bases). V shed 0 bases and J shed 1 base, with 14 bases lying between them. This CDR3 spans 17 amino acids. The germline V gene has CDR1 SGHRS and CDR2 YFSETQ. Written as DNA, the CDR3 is TGCGCCAGCAGCTTGGATTTAGCGACAGCGTCTGGAAACACCATATATTTT. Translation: CASSLDLATASGNTIYF. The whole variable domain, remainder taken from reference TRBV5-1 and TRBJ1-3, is KAGVTQTPRYLIKTRGQQVTLSCSPISGHRSVSWYQQTPGQGLQFLFEYFSETQRNKGNFPGRFSGRQFSNSRSEMNVSTLELGDSALYLCASSLDLATASGNTIYFGEGSWLTVV.

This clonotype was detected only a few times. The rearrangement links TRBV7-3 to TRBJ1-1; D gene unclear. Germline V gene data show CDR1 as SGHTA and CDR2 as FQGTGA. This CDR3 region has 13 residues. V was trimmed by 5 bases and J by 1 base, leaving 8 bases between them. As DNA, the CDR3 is TGTGCCAGCAGCCCAGACTGGAACACTGAAGCTTTCTTT. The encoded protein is CASSPDWNTEAFF.

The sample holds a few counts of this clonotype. Here the CDR3 DNA reads TGTGCCAGTAGTATAGATTTCGGCAGAGACTCTGGGGCCAACGTCCTGACTTTC. Protein: CASSIDFGRDSGANVLTF. The chain links TRBV19 to TRBJ2-6, with D hard to call. Germline assignment: CDR1 LNHDA and CDR2 SQIVND (reference sequence). V dropped 0 bases and J dropped 0 bases, with 12 bases sitting between them. This CDR3 is 18 amino acids long. Supplemented by reference TRBV19 and TRBJ2-6, the full variable domain reads DGGITQSPKYLFRKEGQNVTLSCEQNLNHDAMYWYRQDPGQGLRLIYYSQIVNDFQKGDIAEGYSVSREKKESFPLTVTSAQKNPTAFYLCASSIDFGRDSGANVLTFGAGSRLTVL.

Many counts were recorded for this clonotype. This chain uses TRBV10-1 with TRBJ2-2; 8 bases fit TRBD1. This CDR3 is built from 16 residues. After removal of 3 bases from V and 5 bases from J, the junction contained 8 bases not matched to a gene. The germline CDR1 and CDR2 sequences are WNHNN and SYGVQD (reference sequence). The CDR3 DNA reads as TGCGCCAGCAGTGACCCCGGACAGGGAAAAACCGGGGAGCTGTTTTTT. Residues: CASSDPGQGKTGELFF.

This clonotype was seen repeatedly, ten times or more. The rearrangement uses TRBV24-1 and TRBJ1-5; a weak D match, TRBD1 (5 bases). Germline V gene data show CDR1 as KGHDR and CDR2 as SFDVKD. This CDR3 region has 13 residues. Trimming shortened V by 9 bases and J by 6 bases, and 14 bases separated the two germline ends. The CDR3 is CATSKRGSQPQHF. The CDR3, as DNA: TGTGCCACCTCCAAGAGGGGCAGTCAGCCCCAGCATTTT.

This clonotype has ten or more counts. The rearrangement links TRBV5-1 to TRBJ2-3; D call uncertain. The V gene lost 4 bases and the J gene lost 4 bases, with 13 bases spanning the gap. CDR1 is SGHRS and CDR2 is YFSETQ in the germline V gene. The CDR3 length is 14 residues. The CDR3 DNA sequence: TGCGCCAGCAGCCCACCCGGTCGGCCAGATACGCAGTATTTT. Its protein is CASSPPGRPDTQYF. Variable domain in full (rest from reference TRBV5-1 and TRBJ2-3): KAGVTQTPRYLIKTRGQQVTLSCSPISGHRSVSWYQQTPGQGLQFLFEYFSETQRNKGNFPGRFSGRQFSNSRSEMNVSTLELGDSALYLCASSPPGRPDTQYFGPGTRLTVL.

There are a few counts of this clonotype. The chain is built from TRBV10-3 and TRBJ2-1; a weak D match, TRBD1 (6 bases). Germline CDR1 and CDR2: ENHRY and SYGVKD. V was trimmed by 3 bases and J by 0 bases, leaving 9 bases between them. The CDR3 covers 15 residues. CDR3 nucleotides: TGTGCCATCAGTGAACGACAGGTCTCCTACAATGAGCAGTTCTTC. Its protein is CAISERQVSYNEQFF.

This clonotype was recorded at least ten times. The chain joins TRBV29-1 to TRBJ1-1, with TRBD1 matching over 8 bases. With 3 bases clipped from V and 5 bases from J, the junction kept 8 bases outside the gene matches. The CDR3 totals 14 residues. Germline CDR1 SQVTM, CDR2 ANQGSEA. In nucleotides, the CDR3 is TGCAGCGTTGACCTGAGCCAGGGGGCGACTGAAGCTTTCTTT. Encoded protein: CSVDLSQGATEAFF.

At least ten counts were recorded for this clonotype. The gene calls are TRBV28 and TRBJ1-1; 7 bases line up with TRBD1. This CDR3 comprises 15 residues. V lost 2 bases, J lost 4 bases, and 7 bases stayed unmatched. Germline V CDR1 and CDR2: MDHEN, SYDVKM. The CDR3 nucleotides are TGTGCCAGCAGTTTAATTCGACAGGGAGGCACTGAAGCTTTCTTT. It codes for CASSLIRQGGTEAFF.

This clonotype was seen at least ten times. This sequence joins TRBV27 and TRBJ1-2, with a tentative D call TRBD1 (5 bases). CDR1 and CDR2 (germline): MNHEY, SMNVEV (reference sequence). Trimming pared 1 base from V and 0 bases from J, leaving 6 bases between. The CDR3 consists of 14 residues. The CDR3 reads CASSLWGANYGYTF. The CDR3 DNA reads TGTGCCAGCAGTTTATGGGGGGCTAACTATGGCTACACCTTC.

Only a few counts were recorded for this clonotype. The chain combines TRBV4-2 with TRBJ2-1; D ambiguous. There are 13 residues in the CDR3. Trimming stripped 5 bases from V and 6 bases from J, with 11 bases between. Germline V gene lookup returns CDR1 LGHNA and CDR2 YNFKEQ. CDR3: CASSVRVANEQFF. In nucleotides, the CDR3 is TGTGCCAGCAGCGTTAGGGTGGCCAATGAGCAGTTCTTC.

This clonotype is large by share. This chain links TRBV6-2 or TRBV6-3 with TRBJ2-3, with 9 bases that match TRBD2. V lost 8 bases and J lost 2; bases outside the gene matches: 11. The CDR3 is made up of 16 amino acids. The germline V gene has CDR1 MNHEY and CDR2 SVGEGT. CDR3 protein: CASSRVAGAYTDTQYF. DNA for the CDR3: TGTGCCAGCTCCCGGGTAGCGGGAGCCTACACAGATACGCAGTATTTT.

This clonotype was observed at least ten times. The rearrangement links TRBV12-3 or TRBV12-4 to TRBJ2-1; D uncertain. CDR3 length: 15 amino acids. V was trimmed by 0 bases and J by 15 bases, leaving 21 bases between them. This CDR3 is CASSLALWNKPSPFF. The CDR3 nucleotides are TGTGCCAGCAGTTTAGCGCTTTGGAACAAGCCCTCGCCGTTCTTC.

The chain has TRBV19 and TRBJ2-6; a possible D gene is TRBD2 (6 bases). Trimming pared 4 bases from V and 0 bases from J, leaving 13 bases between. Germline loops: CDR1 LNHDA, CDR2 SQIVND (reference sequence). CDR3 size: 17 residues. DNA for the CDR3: TGTGCCAGTAGTAGTGGAGGGAGAGTCTCTGGGGCCAACGTCCTGACTTTC. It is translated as CASSSGGRVSGANVLTF.

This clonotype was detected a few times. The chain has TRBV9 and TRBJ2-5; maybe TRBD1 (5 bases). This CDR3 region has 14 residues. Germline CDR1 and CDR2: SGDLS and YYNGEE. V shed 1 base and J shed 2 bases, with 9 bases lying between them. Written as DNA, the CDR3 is TGTGCCAGCAGCGTAAGGGCAGGGCAAGAGACCCAGTACTTC. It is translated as CASSVRAGQETQYF.

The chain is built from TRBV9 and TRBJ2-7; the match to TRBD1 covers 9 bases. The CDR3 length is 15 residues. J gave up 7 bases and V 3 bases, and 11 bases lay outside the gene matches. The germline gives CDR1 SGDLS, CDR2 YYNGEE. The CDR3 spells CASSGDTGGAREQYF. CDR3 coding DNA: TGTGCCAGCAGCGGCGACACAGGGGGCGCGCGGGAGCAGTACTTC.